The T cell receptor beta chain described here comes from a study of OX40 agonist ivuxolimab in advanced cancers. General notes on the study: Ivuxolimab was a fully human IgG2 agonistic monoclonal antibody targeting the costimulatory receptor OX40 (CD134). Intravenous ivuxolimab was administered to patients every 2 weeks at six dose levels: 0.01, 0.1, 0.3, 1.5, 3 and 10 mg/kg. Of the roughly 53 patients in dose escalation, about 19 had hepatocellular carcinoma, about 15 had melanoma, 9 had renal cell carcinoma and 9 had head and neck cancer. The dose-escalation cohort was around 83% male with a mean age of around 64 years, ranging from roughly 23 to 90. Patients were allowed to have had prior anti-PD-1, anti-PD-L1 or anti-CTLA-4 therapy, and approximately 39% of the dose-escalation patients had been treated with checkpoint inhibitors. Partial responses occurred in three dose-escalation patients: two with cutaneous melanoma and one with hepatocellular carcinoma. The point of sequencing TCRbeta in the periphery was to test whether ivuxolimab changed TCR sequence diversity and drove clonal T-cell expansion. The paper reports the monotherapy dose-escalation portion (N of about 50 patients) of the phase I ivuxolimab trial. Paper-wide results and their limitations: After ivuxolimab, CD8+ T cells had more expanded clones than CD4+ T cells on average. Clonal expansion of both CD4+ and CD8+ blood T cells was observed from baseline to week 6 at doses 0.1 to 3.0 mg/kg. In the 0.1-3.0 mg/kg groups, partial responders were among the patients with the lowest normalized peripheral clonal expansion, particularly in CD8+ T cells. Which antigens the clonally expanded peripheral T cells were specific for was not determined. Low levels of normalized T-cell clonal expansion were also seen in some patients who did not respond.

The CDR3, cysteine through phenylalanine, is 13 amino acids long. Only the CDR3 DNA stays, 39 bases, in frame from base 1. V loses 4 bases, J loses 8 bases, and the germline ends lie 10 bases apart. According to the germline V gene, CDR1 reads SGHRS and CDR2 reads YFSETQ. Genomic DNA was isolated from the sorted cells so that the TCRbeta CDR3 region could be sequenced. The immunoSEQ Assay was used to sequence the TCRbeta CDR3 regions. The table was pulled from immuneACCESS by TCRdb, which kept in-frame rearrangements only. Such tables lose some clones; where checked, under half of the loss comes from unresolved V genes, and the rest has no known cause. The sample contains 80,000 or so clones, about 93% of them found a single time. Jointly, the top ten make up 0.32% of the sample. The trial excluded patients who had a history of autoimmune disease or were on systemic immunosuppression. In every dose cohort, peripheral blood was drawn for TCR sequencing at baseline, cycle 4 day 1, and cycle 7 day 1. The samples were drawn from a first-in-human, open-label, multicenter phase I dose-escalation trial of ivuxolimab. Adults with locally advanced or metastatic head and neck squamous cell, hepatocellular, melanoma or renal cell carcinoma were enrolled in the trial. CD4+ and CD8+ T cells were sorted separately from peripheral blood before TCR sequencing.

As to this clone: No cognate antigen has been identified for it. The input lacks base qualities; no much larger clone sits a single base away.

The sequence came from an adult with an advanced solid tumor such as melanoma, head and neck, liver or kidney cancer. Recombination connected TRBV5-1 to TRBJ1-6, with a tentative D gene TRBD1 over 5 matching bases. The material sequenced was CD4+ or CD8+ T cells sorted from blood, taken in a trial of the OX40 agonist ivuxolimab. The CDR3 protein is CASSGDSYSPLHF. The DNA reads as follows: TGCGCCAGCAGCGGAGACAGCTATTCACCCCTCCACTTT.